This T cell receptor (beta chain) was captured in a study of siplizumab effects on memory and regulatory T cells. Here immunoSEQ multiplex PCR was the method, and the copy in TCRdb shows in-frame clones only, minus some. The data contain 85,000 to 130,000 clones, more than 85% of them singletons. The CDR3 extends over 14 amino acids. V gave up 8 bases and J gave up 7 bases; unmatched junction bases: 11. CDR1 and CDR2 from the germline V gene are SNHLY and FYNNEI. This clone occurred a few times. Its specificity is not known. General study findings and limits: Roughly 80-97% of proliferating CD4+ or CD8+ clones lacked an assignable naive or memory phenotype. Memory cells seemed less diverse than naive T cells, which also seemed major contributors to the alloresponse. Alloreactive sequences traceable to unstimulated CD4+ memory cells declined significantly under siplizumab. Unstimulated subsets captured only a minor fraction of alloreactive clones.

V usage is TRBV2 and J usage is TRBJ1-5; 7 nucleotides agree with TRBD1. Sequenced input: CD4+ T cells sorted from blood. This clonotype was obtained from a human donor in good health. Some clones in this sample may be carry-over from other donors' samples. The chain's CDR3 is CASGGDQGGQPQHF. The CDR3 DNA reads TGTGCCAGCGGGGGGGACCAGGGGGGACAGCCCCAGCATTTT.